The subject of this entry is one T cell receptor (beta chain). What it binds is not known. This sample was taken from a study of T cell responses to AZD1222 COVID-19 vaccine. Study in general: Samples with a second dose at about 4 or about 12 weeks were pooled together.

Findings and caveats of the study: The study found Spike-specific TCR breadth and depth rose after two AZD1222 doses.

TCRdb keeps only in-frame clones here, not all; method: immunoSEQ multiplex PCR. The repertoire holds around 150,000 clones, with roughly 94% as singletons. V lost 4 bases and J 6 bases, leaving 7 bases between the germline ends. The CDR3 has 12 residues. The germline gives CDR1 SGHDT, CDR2 YYEEEE. Sequencing was performed on peripheral blood, taken on day 0 of AZD1222 vaccination. The receptor was derived from an adult in good health. The V gene is TRBV5-6, the J gene TRBJ2-2; D is unresolved. The CDR3: CASSTEAGELFF. The CDR3 DNA sequence: TGTGCCAGCAGCACCGAGGCCGGGGAGCTGTTTTTT.